One and the same sample provided the 9 T cell receptor beta chains below, sequenced in a study of blood T cells in healthy people across ages. The authors ran a second PCR of about 7 to 11 cycles using a sample-barcoded 5' primer and a J-beta primer mix. Via MiXCR, TCRdb re-called the 5' RACE reads, giving one row per CDR3 protein. The table shows around 1,000,000 distinct CDR3 sequences, with less than 25% occurring only once. The same sample was also studied in work on T cells of mothers and their children.

The specimen was blood. These receptors were taken from a girl aged 2 to 9 in good health.

This clonotype has just a few counts. The chain recombines TRBV27 with TRBJ2-7; TRBD2 aligns across 9 bases. The germline gives CDR1 MNHEY, CDR2 SMNVEV (reference sequence). The CDR3 totals 15 residues. The V and J ends lost 0 bases and 7 bases, in that order; junction bases with no gene match: 7. DNA of the CDR3: TGTGCCAGCAGTTTATCGGCGGGAGGGCCGAGGGAGCAGTACTTC. As protein: CASSLSAGGPREQYF.

The chain is built from TRBV6-1 and TRBJ2-7; D is tentatively TRBD1 or TRBD2 (6 bases each). The CDR3 totals 14 residues. The germline gives CDR1 MNHNS, CDR2 SASEGT. V shed 5 bases and J shed 2 bases, with 13 bases lying between them. The CDR3 nucleotides are TGTGCCAGCAGTACCGAGGGGGGCCCCTACGAGCAGTACTTC. This sequence encodes CASSTEGGPYEQYF.

This clonotype was counted ten times or more. V usage is TRBV29-1 and J usage is TRBJ2-3; D not certain. This CDR3 contains 11 residues. V lost 3 bases and J lost 0, with 1 base in between. Germline values: CDR1 SQVTM, CDR2 ANQGSEA. The DNA for the CDR3 is TGCAGCGTTGATAGCACAGATACGCAGTATTTT. This translates into CSVDSTDTQYF.

V usage is TRBV9 and J usage is TRBJ2-3; D remains ambiguous. Germline V gives CDR1 SGDLS, CDR2 YYNGEE. The V end lost 0 bases, the J end lost 4 bases, and 6 bases lay between the germline ends. The CDR3 spans 13 residues. The CDR3: CASSVVNPDTQYF. CDR3 bases: TGTGCCAGCAGCGTAGTAAATCCAGATACGCAGTATTTT.

The J gene is TRBJ2-1, the V gene TRBV7-3; D gene uncertain. This CDR3 spans 15 amino acids. In germline, CDR1 is SGHTA, CDR2 FQGTGA. Trimming pared 1 base from V and 2 bases from J, leaving 9 bases between. CDR3 sequence: CASSLSSEPYNEQFF. The CDR3 DNA sequence: TGTGCCAGCAGCTTAAGTAGTGAGCCCTACAATGAGCAGTTCTTC. Full variable domain (rest looked up from reference TRBV7-3 and TRBJ2-1): GAGVSQTPSNKVTEKGKYVELRCDPISGHTALYWYRQSLGQGPEFLIYFQGTGAADDSGLPNDRFFAVRPEGSVSTLKIQRTERGDSAVYLCASSLSSEPYNEQFFGPGTRLTVL.

This clonotype was observed a few times. The chain links TRBV4-1 to TRBJ2-1; D gene ambiguous. Germline V gene sequence: CDR1 MGHRA, CDR2 YSYEKL. The CDR3 spans 14 residues. The V gene lost 2 bases and the J gene lost 4 bases, with 9 bases spanning the gap. This CDR3 is CASSQSSWYNEQFF. CDR3 nucleotides: TGCGCCAGCAGCCAATCCTCCTGGTACAATGAGCAGTTCTTC.

This clonotype appeared a few times. The rearrangement uses TRBV6-1 and TRBJ1-2; D might be TRBD1 (5 bases). CDR1 is MNHNS, CDR2 SASEGT, per germline. There are 16 residues in the CDR3. V lost 7 bases and J lost 3, with 21 bases in between. This CDR3 is CASNRDVGRGYYGYTF. For the CDR3, the DNA is TGTGCCAGCAATCGGGACGTAGGGCGGGGATACTATGGCTACACCTTC.

This clonotype was seen a handful of times. The chain employs TRBV6-5 and TRBJ1-1; D gene ambiguous. Germline lookup yields CDR1 MNHEY and CDR2 SVGAGI. This CDR3 contains 13 residues. The ends were cut back, 4 bases at V and 8 bases at J, with 14 bases in the middle. CDR3 sequence reads: CASSSSDYTEAFF. For the CDR3, the DNA is TGTGCCAGCAGTTCCTCAGACTATACCGAAGCTTTCTTT.

This clonotype was counted a few times. This chain joins TRBV7-6 and TRBJ2-2; D call uncertain. The germline V gene has CDR1 SGHVS and CDR2 FNYEAQ. This CDR3 contains 12 residues. V lost 5 bases, J lost 6 bases, and 7 bases lay in between. CDR3 sequence reads: CASSAEAGELFF. The CDR3 region has the DNA TGTGCCAGCAGCGCCGAAGCCGGGGAGCTGTTTTTT.